The source of this T cell receptor beta chain is a study of beta chain features in type 1 diabetes. A few counts support this clone. Its cognate antigen is unknown. V lost 4 bases, J lost 2 bases, and 8 bases lay in between. This CDR3 contains 14 residues. Germline V lookup: CDR1 SNHLY, CDR2 FYNNEI. The study reverse transcribed the entire isolated RNA, so it sequenced expressed TCRB transcripts. Sequencing of stem cell-like memory T cell samples yielded approximately 1 million reads on average. Sequenced by immunoSEQ multiplex PCR; TCRdb stores in-frame clones only, minus some. The profile covers tens of thousands of clones, with 25% to 35% appearing a single time and roughly 0.44% taken by the ten largest. Findings and caveats of the study: Across patients, naive, central memory and Treg TCRB repertoires exhibited apparently greater similarity than was observed across healthy donors. Equally in patients and controls, PCR might preferentially amplify shorter templates.

The sequencing input was stem cell memory CD4+ T cells from blood. The sequence was collected from a woman under 30 in good health. V gene TRBV2 combines with J gene TRBJ2-2; D call uncertain. CDR3 region: CASSASENTGELFF. The CDR3 nucleotides are TGTGCCAGCAGTGCCAGCGAAAACACCGGGGAGCTGTTTTTT.